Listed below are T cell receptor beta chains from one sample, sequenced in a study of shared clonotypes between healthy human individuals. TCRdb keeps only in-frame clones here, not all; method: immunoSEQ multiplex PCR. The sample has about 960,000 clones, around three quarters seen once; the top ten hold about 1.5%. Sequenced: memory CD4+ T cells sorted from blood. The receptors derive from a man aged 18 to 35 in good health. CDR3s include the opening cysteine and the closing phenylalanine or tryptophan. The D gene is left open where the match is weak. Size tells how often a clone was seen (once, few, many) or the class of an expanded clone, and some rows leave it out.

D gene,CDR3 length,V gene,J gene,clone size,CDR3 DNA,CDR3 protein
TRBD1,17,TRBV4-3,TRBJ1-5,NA,TGCGCCAGCAGCCAAGACGCTACCCAGGGGGGCCATCAGCCCCAGCATTTT,CASSQDATQGGHQPQHF
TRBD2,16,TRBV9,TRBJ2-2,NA,TGTGCCAGCAGCGTAGCTAGCGGGAGCCGCACCGGGGAGCTGTTTTTT,CASSVASGSRTGELFF
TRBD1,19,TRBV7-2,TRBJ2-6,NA,TGTGCCAGCAGCCCTCAGGGGGCAGGATCAATCTCTGGGGCCAACGTCCTGACTTTC,CASSPQGAGSISGANVLTF
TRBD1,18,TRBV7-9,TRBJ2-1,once,TGTGCCAGCAGCCAGAAGAAGCAGGGCGGGACAGGGGAGAATGAGCAGTTCTTC,CASSQKKQGGTGENEQFF
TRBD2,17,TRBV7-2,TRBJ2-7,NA,TGTGCCAGCAGCTCAGGGACTAGCGGGAGGGCTACCTACGAGCAGTACTTC,CASSSGTSGRATYEQYF
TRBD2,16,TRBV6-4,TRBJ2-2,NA,TGTGCCAGCTCCGTAGAAGCGGGAGGTAGTACCGGGGAGCTGTTTTTT,CASSVEAGGSTGELFF
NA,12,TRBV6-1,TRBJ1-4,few,TGTGCCACCACCGACAATGGTGAAAAACTGTTTTTT,CATTDNGEKLFF
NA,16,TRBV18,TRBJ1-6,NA,TGTGCCAGCTCACCTTCTCAGGGTGCCCTAAATTCACCCCTCCACTTT,CASSPSQGALNSPLHF
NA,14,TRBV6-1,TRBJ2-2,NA,TGTGCCAGCACTACCCCGCACTTCACCGGGGAGCTGTTTTTT,CASTTPHFTGELFF
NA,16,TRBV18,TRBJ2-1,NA,TGTGCCAGCTCAGACGACCAATTCTTCTCCTACAATGAGCAGTTCTTC,CASSDDQFFSYNEQFF
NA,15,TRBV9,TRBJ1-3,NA,TGTGCCAGCAGCTTTGAGGAGGATACTGGAAACACCATATATTTT,CASSFEEDTGNTIYF
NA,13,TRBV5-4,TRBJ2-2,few,TGTGCCTCCAGATCCGCGAGCACCGGGGAGCTGTTTTTT,CASRSASTGELFF
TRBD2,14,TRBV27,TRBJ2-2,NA,TGTGCCAGCCAGGGACTAGTGGGCACCGGGGAGCTGTTTTTT,CASQGLVGTGELFF
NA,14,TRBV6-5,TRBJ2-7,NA,TGTGCCAGCAGCCCGGATCAGGGTGTAGGCGAGCAGTACTTC,CASSPDQGVGEQYF
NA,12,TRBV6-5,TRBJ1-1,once,TGTGCCAGCGGCCGAGTGGAATCCGAAGCTTTCTTT,CASGRVESEAFF
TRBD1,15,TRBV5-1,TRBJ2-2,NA,TGCGCCAGCATCCCGGACAGGGGGAACACCGGGGAGCTGTTTTTT,CASIPDRGNTGELFF
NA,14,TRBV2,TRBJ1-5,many,TGTGCCAGCAGTGAGGACAGAAGCAATCAGCCCCAGCATTTT,CASSEDRSNQPQHF
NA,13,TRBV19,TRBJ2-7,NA,TGTGCCAGTAGTGTAAACAGGGTCTACGAGCAGTACTTC,CASSVNRVYEQYF
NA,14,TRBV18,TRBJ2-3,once,TGTGCCAGCTCACCAGCGCAGTTTGCAGATACGCAGTATTTT,CASSPAQFADTQYF
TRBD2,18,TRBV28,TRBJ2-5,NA,TGTGCCAGCAGTCCCCAAGCCCTAGCGGGGGGGTATAAAGAGACCCAGTACTTC,CASSPQALAGGYKETQYF
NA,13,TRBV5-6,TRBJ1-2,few,TGTGCCAGCAGCTTACGACAGACCTATGGCTACACCTTC,CASSLRQTYGYTF
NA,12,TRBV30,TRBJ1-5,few,TGTGCCTGGAGCTCTAGCAATCAGCCCCAGCATTTT,CAWSSSNQPQHF
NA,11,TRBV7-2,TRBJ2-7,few,TGTGCCAGCAGCCCCGACTACGAGCAGTACTTC,CASSPDYEQYF
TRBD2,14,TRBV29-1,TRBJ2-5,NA,TGCAGCGTTCTGGGTAGCGGGAGGCAAGAGACCCAGTACTTC,CSVLGSGRQETQYF
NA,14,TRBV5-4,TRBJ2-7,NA,TGTGCCAGCAGCTTGGGTACACAGGGTTACGAGCAGTACTTC,CASSLGTQGYEQYF
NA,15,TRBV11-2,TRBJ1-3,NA,TGTGCCAGCAGCTTGCAGGGCAGCTCTGGAAACACCATATATTTT,CASSLQGSSGNTIYF
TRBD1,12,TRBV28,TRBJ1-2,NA,TGTGCCAGCATTACGACAGGGTACGGCTACACCTTC,CASITTGYGYTF
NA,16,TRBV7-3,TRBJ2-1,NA,TGTGCCAGCAGCTTACGCGGCAGCGGTGCGAACAATGAGCAGTTCTTC,CASSLRGSGANNEQFF
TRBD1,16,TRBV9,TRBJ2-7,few,TGTGCCAGCAGCGTCAGGGAAGGACAGGGCATCTACGAGCAGTACTTC,CASSVREGQGIYEQYF
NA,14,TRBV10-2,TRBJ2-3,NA,TGCGCCAGCAGTCGGGACCCTAGCACAGATACGCAGTATTTT,CASSRDPSTDTQYF
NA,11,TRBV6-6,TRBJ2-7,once,TGTGCCAGCAGTCCTGCCTACGAGCAGTACTTC,CASSPAYEQYF
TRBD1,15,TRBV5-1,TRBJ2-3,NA,TGCGCCAGCAGCTTGGCCAAAACAGGGGGCGATACGCAGTATTTT,CASSLAKTGGDTQYF
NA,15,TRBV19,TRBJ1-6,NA,TGTGCCAGTAACCCTGCCCTATCCGGCAATTCACCCCTCCACTTT,CASNPALSGNSPLHF